Following are 19 T cell receptor beta chains from one sample sequenced in a study of blood T cell repertoires in COVID-19. Profiled with immunoSEQ multiplex PCR; TCRdb holds only in-frame clones, not every one. The sample lists about 480,000 clones, more than 75% occurring once. The sequenced sample was PBMCs or T cells enriched from blood (not recorded which). The receptors come from a woman aged 40 to 55 who had recovered from COVID-19.

The chain couples TRBV27 to TRBJ2-3; 7 bases match TRBD2. J lost 0 bases, V lost 5 bases, and 5 bases had no gene match. The CDR3 covers 15 residues. In germline, CDR1 is MNHEY, CDR2 SMNVEV (reference sequence). The DNA of the CDR3 is TGTGCCAGCAGTATGGGACTAACTAGCACAGATACGCAGTATTTT. As protein: CASSMGLTSTDTQYF.

The chain couples TRBV9 to TRBJ1-4, with unresolved D. Per germline, CDR1 SGDLS and CDR2 YYNGEE. Between the trimmed V and J ends, which lost 1 base and 0 bases, there was a span of 7 bases. The CDR3 sequence is 15 residues long. The CDR3 DNA reads as TGTGCCAGCAGCGTACGGGGTACAACTAATGAAAAACTGTTTTTT. Its protein is CASSVRGTTNEKLFF.

The V and J genes are TRBV4-1 and TRBJ2-3, with 11 bases lining up with TRBD1. J was trimmed by 3 bases and V by 1 base; bases with no gene match: 6. This CDR3 contains 17 residues. CDR1 and CDR2 from the germline V gene are MGHRA and YSYEKL. CDR3 amino acids: CASSQAWGQGGTDTQYF. Written as DNA, the CDR3 is TGCGCCAGCAGCCAAGCTTGGGGACAGGGGGGAACAGATACGCAGTATTTT.

The chain is built from TRBV6-2 or TRBV6-3 and TRBJ1-5, with TRBD1 as a possible D gene (5 bases). CDR3 length: 14 residues. CDR1 and CDR2 (germline): MNHEY, SVGEGT. The germline V and J ends were trimmed by 2 bases and 3 bases, with 8 bases remaining between them. The CDR3, as DNA: TGTGCCAGCAGTTACGCCAGGGACAATCAGCCCCAGCATTTT. Translation: CASSYARDNQPQHF.

The chain has TRBV10-3 and TRBJ1-3; 10 bases are a match to TRBD1. Looked up from germline, CDR1 is ENHRY and CDR2 is SYGVKD. This CDR3 is built from 14 residues. The trim removed 6 bases at V and 2 bases at J, leaving 1 base unmatched. CDR3 sequence: CAIRDRGAGNTIYF. In nucleotides, the CDR3 is TGTGCCATCAGGGACAGGGGGGCTGGAAACACCATATATTTT.

The chain recombines TRBV30 with TRBJ2-3; TRBD2 agrees at 9 bases. Trimming at V came to 7 bases and at J to 0 bases, leaving 8 bases not matched to a gene. The CDR3 consists of 15 residues. The germline gives CDR1 GTSNPN, CDR2 SVGIG (reference sequence). The CDR3 protein is CASLLAGLSTDTQYF. The CDR3 DNA is TGTGCCTCACTCCTAGCGGGGCTTAGCACAGATACGCAGTATTTT. The full variable domain, completed using reference TRBV30 and TRBJ2-3, is SQTIHQWPATLVQPVGSPLSLECTVEGTSNPNLYWYRQAAGRGLQLLFYSVGIGQISSEVPQNLSASRPQDRQFILSSKKLLLSDSGFYLCASLLAGLSTDTQYFGPGTRLTVL.

This clone occurred once. V and J are TRBV11-2 and TRBJ2-1, with 7 bases identical to TRBD2. Germline loops: CDR1 SGHAT, CDR2 FQNNGV. Germline trimming cut 1 base from V and 8 bases from J; bases unmatched to any gene: 5. The CDR3 is 14 amino acids. CDR3 sequence reads: CASSLVAGRDEQFF. Here the CDR3 DNA reads TGTGCCAGCAGCTTAGTAGCAGGGAGGGATGAGCAGTTCTTC.

This clone was observed a single time. The chain links TRBV15 to TRBJ2-7; D is undetermined. The V and J ends lost 0 bases and 3 bases respectively, with 9 bases between them. Germline CDR1 and CDR2: LNHNV and YYDKDF (reference sequence). This CDR3 region has 14 residues. The CDR3 DNA is TGTGCCACCAGCAGAGAACAGACGAGCTACGAGCAGTACTTC. Residues: CATSREQTSYEQYF.

This sequence joins TRBV19 and TRBJ1-6, with TRBD1 matching 10 bases. This CDR3 is 15 amino acids long. V trimming: 8 bases; J trimming: 8 bases; junction bases outside the gene matches: 9. The germline V gene has CDR1 LNHDA and CDR2 SQIVND (reference sequence). For the CDR3, the DNA is TGTGCCAGTCGCAGTAGGGACAGGGGTGATTCACCCCTCCACTTT. Its translation is CASRSRDRGDSPLHF.

This rearrangement joins TRBV27 to TRBJ2-5; D gene unclear. This CDR3 is 14 amino acids long. Germline CDR1 and CDR2: MNHEY and SMNVEV (reference sequence). V was clipped by 4 bases and J by 1 base, with 10 bases between them. This chain's CDR3 is CASSSTHPQETQYF. The CDR3 DNA follows: TGTGCCAGCAGTTCAACTCACCCCCAAGAGACCCAGTACTTC.

The rearrangement links TRBV29-1 to TRBJ2-7, with 8 positions matching TRBD1. V gave up 8 bases and J gave up 5 bases; unmatched junction bases: 14. CDR1 SQVTM and CDR2 ANQGSEA come from the germline V gene. CDR3 size: 14 residues. This CDR3 reads CSFLSGTGGDEQYF. The CDR3 DNA follows: TGCAGCTTTCTTTCTGGGACAGGTGGCGACGAGCAGTACTTC.

The V and J genes are TRBV29-1 and TRBJ1-2; D unresolved. This CDR3 has 13 amino acids. Deletions cut 2 bases from V and 6 bases from J, with 13 bases between. Germline values: CDR1 SQVTM, CDR2 ANQGSEA. Here the CDR3 DNA reads TGCAGCGTTGAAATTCGAGGGTTTGATGGCTACACCTTC. Encoded protein: CSVEIRGFDGYTF.

V gene TRBV19 combines with J gene TRBJ2-2; D remains ambiguous. With 3 bases removed from V and 7 bases from J, the gap between germline ends came to 12 bases. Per the germline V gene, CDR1 is LNHDA and CDR2 is SQIVND (reference sequence). The CDR3 spans 14 residues. The CDR3, as DNA: TGTGCCAGTAGTATTGGTGGCTCCTTCGGGGAGCTGTTTTTT. Amino acid sequence: CASSIGGSFGELFF.

In its sample, this clone was seen once. V usage is TRBV11-3 and J usage is TRBJ2-3, with D perhaps matching TRBD1 (6 bases). Per germline, CDR1 SGHNT and CDR2 YENEEA. This CDR3 has 15 amino acids. V was trimmed by 2 bases and J by 2 bases, leaving 11 bases between them. The DNA for the CDR3 is TGTGCCAGCAGCTTATTAGGACAGTCCACAGATACGCAGTATTTT. Its protein is CASSLLGQSTDTQYF.

The chain couples TRBV2 to TRBJ1-5, with TRBD1 matching over 8 bases. Germline V gene data show CDR1 as SNHLY and CDR2 as FYNNEI. Germline trimming cut 6 bases from V and 3 bases from J; bases unmatched to any gene: 7. The CDR3 is made up of 15 amino acids. CDR3 nucleotide sequence: TGTGCCAGCAGGGGCAGGACAGGGACCAATCAGCCCCAGCATTTT. Translated, it gives CASRGRTGTNQPQHF.

This clone was picked up a small number of times. This chain joins TRBV29-1 and TRBJ2-1; TRBD1 might be the D (6 bases). The CDR3 has 16 residues. Between the trimmed V and J ends, which lost 2 bases and 8 bases, there was a span of 22 bases. Germline values: CDR1 SQVTM, CDR2 ANQGSEA. The CDR3 nucleotides read TGCAGCGTTGAATCATTGAGGGGGAGAAGGAGCGATGAGCAGTTCTTC. Translation gives CSVESLRGRRSDEQFF.

The chain uses TRBV30 and TRBJ2-1, with a weak D call TRBD1 (6 bases). CDR3 size: 12 residues. Germline-derived CDR1 and CDR2 are GTSNPN and SVGIG (reference sequence). Trimming took off 4 bases at V and 7 bases at J, with 11 bases between the two ends. The DNA for the CDR3 is TGTGCCTGGAACAAACAGGGAAATGAGCAGTTCTTC. As protein: CAWNKQGNEQFF.

V and J are TRBV5-1 and TRBJ2-1; D is perhaps TRBD1 (5 bases). The CDR3 totals 11 residues. Trimming removed 2 bases at V and 10 bases at J, with 7 bases between. In germline, CDR1 is SGHRS, CDR2 YFSETQ. CDR3 bases: TGCGCCAGCAGCTTATCAGGGGAGCAGTTCTTC. It is translated as CASSLSGEQFF.

This chain links TRBV5-5 with TRBJ2-5, with 16 positions matching TRBD2. Germline CDR1 SGHKS, CDR2 YYEKEE (reference sequence). The CDR3 covers 17 residues. Trimming at V came to 4 bases and at J to 5 bases, leaving 8 bases not matched to a gene. The CDR3: CASSPGTSGRVRETQYF. The CDR3 DNA is TGTGCCAGCAGCCCCGGGACTAGCGGGAGGGTCCGGGAGACCCAGTACTTC.